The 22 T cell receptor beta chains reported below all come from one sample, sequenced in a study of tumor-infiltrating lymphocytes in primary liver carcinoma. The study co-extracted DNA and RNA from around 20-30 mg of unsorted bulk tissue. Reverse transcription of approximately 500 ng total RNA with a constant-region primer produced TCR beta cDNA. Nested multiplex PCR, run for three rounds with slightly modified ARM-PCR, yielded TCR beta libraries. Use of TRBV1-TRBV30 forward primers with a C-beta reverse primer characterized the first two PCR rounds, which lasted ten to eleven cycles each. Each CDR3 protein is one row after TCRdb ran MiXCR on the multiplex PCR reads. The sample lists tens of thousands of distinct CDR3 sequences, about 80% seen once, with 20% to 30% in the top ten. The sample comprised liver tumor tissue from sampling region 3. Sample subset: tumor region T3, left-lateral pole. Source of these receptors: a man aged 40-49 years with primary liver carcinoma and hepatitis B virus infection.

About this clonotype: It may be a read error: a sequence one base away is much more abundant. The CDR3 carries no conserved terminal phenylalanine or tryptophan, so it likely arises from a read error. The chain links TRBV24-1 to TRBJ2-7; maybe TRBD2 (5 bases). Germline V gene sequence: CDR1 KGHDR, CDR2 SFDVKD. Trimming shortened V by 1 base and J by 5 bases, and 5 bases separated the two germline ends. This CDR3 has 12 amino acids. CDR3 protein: CATSDFGDEQYS. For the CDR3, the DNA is TGTGCCACCAGTGATTTCGGGGACGAGCAGTACTCC.

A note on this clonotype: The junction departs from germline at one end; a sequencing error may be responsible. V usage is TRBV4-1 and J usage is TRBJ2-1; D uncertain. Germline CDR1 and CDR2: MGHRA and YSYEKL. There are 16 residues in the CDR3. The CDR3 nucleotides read TGCGCCAGCAGCCCCAAAGCGCACAGCTCCTACAATGAGCGGTTCTTC. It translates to CASSPKAHSSYNERFF.

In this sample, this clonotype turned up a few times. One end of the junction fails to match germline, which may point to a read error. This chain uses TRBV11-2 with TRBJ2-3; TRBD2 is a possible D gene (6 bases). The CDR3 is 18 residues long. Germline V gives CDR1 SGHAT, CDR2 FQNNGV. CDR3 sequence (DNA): TGTGCCAGGAGCTTAGGACCCCCTAGCGACCTCAGCATAGATACGCAGTATTTT. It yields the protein CARSLGPPSDLSIDTQYF.

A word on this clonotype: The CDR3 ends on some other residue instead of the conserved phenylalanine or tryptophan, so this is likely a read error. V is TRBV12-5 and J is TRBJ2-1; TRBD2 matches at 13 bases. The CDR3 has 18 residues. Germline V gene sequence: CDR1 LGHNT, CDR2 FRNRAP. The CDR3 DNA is TGTGCAGTATCCCCTCTAGGACTAGCGGGGGCCGTGGGTTGTGAGCAGTTCTCC. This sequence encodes CAVSPLGLAGAVGCEQFS.

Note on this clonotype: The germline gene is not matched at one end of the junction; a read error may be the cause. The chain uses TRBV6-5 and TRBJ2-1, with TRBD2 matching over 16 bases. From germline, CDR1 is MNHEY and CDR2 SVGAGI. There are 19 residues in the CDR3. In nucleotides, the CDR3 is TGTACCGGCAGTCCCGGGACTAGCGGGAGGGCCGGCGCCTACAATGAGCAATTCTTC. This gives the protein CTGSPGTSGRAGAYNEQFF.

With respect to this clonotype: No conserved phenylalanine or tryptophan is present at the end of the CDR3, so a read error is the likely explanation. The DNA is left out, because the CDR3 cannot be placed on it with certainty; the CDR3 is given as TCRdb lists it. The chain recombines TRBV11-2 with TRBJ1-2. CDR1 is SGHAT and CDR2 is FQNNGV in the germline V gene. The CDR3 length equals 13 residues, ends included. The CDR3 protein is CANSLERNYGYTS.

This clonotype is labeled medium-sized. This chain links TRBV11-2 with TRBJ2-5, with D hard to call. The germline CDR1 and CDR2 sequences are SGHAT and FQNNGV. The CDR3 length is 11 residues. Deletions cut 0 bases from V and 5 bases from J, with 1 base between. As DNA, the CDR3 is TGTGCCAGCAGCTTAGAGGAGACCCAGTACTTC. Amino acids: CASSLEETQYF.

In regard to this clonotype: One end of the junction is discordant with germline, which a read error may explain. The CDR3 region has the DNA TGTGCCAGCATCCCGATTTTAGCTGCTGGGGCCAACGTCCTGGTTTTC. Its translation: CASIPILAAGANVLVF. The chain uses TRBV5-4 and TRBJ2-6; TRBD1 might be the D (5 bases). The CDR3 consists of 16 residues. Per the germline V gene, CDR1 is SGHNT and CDR2 is YYREEE (reference sequence).

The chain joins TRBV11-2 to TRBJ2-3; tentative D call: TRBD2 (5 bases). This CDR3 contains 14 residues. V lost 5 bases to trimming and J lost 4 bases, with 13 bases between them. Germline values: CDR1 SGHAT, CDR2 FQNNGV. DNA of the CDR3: TGTGCCAGCAGCCCGGGGTCCCCGCCAGATACGCAGTATTTT. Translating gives CASSPGSPPDTQYF.

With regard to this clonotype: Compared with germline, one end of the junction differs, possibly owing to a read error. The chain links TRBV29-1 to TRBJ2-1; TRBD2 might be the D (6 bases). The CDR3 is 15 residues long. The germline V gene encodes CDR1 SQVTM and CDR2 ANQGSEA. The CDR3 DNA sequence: TGCAGCGTTGAAGAACCCGGGAGCGCCTACAATGAGCCGTTCTTC. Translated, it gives CSVEEPGSAYNEPFF.

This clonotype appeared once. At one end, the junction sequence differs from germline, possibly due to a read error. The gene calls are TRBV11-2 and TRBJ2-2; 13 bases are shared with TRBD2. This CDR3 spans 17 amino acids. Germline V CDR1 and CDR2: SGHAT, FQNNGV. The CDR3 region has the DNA TGTGCCAGCAACTTACTAGCGGGAGGGCCTGACACCGGGGAGCTGTGTTTT. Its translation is CASNLLAGGPDTGELCF.

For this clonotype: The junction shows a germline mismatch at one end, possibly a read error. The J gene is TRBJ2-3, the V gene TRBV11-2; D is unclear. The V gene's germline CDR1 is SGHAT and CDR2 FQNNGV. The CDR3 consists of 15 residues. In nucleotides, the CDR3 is TGTGTCAGCAGCCAAGGAACTCCAGGCATAGATGCGCAGTATTTT. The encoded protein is CVSSQGTPGIDAQYF.

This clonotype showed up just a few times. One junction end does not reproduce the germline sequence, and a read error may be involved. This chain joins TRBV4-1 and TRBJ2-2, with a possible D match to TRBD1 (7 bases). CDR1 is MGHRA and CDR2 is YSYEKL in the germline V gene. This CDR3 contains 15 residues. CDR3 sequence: CASSLRQGGAGELFF. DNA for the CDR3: TGCGCCAGCAGTCTGAGACAGGGAGGAGCCGGGGAGCTTTTTTTT.

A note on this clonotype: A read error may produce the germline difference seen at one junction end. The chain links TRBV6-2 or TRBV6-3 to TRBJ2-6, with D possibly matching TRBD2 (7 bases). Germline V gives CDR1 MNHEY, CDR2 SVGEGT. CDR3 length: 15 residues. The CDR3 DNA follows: TGTGCCAGCTGTTATTATACTGGGGGGGCCAACGTCGTGACTTTC. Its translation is CASCYYTGGANVVTF.

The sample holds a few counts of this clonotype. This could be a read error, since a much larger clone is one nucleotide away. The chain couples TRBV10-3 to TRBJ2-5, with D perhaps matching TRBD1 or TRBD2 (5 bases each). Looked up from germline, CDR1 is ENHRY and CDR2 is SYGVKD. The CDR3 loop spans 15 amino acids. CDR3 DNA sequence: TGTGCCACCAGTGAGAGGGGACCAAGAGAGGGGACCCAGTACTTC. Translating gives CATSERGPREGTQYF.

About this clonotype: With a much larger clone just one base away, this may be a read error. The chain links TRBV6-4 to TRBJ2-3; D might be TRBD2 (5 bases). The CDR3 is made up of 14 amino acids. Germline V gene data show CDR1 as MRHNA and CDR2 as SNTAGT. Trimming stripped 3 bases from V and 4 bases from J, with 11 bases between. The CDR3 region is CASSEGQEADTQYF. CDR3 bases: TGTGCCAGCAGTGAAGGGCAGGAGGCAGATACGCAGTATTTT.

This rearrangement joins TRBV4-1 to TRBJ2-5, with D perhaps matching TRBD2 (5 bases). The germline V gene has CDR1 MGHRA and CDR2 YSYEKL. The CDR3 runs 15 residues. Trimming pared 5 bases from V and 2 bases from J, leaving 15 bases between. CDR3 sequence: CASSSKGDGQETQYF. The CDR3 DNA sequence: TGCGCCAGCAGCTCCAAGGGAGATGGGCAAGAGACCCAGTACTTC.

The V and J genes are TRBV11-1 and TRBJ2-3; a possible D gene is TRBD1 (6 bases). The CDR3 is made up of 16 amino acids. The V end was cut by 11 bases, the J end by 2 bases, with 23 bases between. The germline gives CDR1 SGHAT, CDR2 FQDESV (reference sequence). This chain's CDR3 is CADSRRGRYPTDTQYF. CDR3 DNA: TGTGCCGATAGCCGCAGGGGTCGCTACCCCACAGATACGCAGTATTTT. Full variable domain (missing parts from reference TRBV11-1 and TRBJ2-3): EAEVAQSPRYKITEKSQAVAFWCDPISGHATLYWYRQILGQGPELLVQFQDESVVDDSQLPKDRFSAERLKGVDSTLKIQPAELGDSAMYLCADSRRGRYPTDTQYFGPGTRLTVL.

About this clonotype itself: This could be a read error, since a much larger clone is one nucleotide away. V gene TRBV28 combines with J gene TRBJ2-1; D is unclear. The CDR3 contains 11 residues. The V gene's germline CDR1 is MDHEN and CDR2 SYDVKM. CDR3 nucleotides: TGTGCCAGCACTTTAGGGCGGAGCCAGTTCTTC. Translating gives CASTLGRSQFF.

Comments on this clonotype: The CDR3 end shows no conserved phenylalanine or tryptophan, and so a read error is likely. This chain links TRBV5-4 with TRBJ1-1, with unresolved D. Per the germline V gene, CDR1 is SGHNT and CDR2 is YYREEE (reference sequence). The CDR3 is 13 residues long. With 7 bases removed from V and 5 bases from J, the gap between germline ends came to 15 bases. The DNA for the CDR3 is TGTGCCAGCTGCTCCTCAGACCGTACTGAAGCTTTCGTT. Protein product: CASCSSDRTEAFV.

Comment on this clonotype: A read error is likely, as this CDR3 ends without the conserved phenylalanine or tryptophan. CDR3: CASSQDPGQGTDYEQYL. The CDR3 DNA is TGCGCCAGCAGCCAAGATCCGGGACAGGGGACCGACTACGAGCAGTACTTA. The chain has TRBV4-1 and TRBJ2-7, with 10 bases that match TRBD1. Germline V gene data show CDR1 as MGHRA and CDR2 as YSYEKL. With 0 bases clipped from V and 3 bases from J, the junction kept 8 bases outside the gene matches. The CDR3 has 17 amino acids.

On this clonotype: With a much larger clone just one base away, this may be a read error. CDR3 coding DNA: TGTGCCAGCAGTGTGAGGATCGTTAATGAAGCTTTCTTT. Translated, it gives CASSVRIVNEAFF. This sequence joins TRBV28 and TRBJ1-1; D remains unclear. Germline loops: CDR1 MDHEN, CDR2 SYDVKM. V lost 5 bases and J lost 7, with 14 bases in between. The CDR3 has 13 amino acids. The variable domain in full, completed from reference TRBV28 and TRBJ1-1, reads DVKVTQSSRYLVKRTGEKVFLECVQDMDHENMFWYRQDPGLGLRLIYFSYDVKMKEKGDIPEGYSVSREKKERFSLILESASTNQTSMYLCASSVRIVNEAFFGQGTRLTVV.